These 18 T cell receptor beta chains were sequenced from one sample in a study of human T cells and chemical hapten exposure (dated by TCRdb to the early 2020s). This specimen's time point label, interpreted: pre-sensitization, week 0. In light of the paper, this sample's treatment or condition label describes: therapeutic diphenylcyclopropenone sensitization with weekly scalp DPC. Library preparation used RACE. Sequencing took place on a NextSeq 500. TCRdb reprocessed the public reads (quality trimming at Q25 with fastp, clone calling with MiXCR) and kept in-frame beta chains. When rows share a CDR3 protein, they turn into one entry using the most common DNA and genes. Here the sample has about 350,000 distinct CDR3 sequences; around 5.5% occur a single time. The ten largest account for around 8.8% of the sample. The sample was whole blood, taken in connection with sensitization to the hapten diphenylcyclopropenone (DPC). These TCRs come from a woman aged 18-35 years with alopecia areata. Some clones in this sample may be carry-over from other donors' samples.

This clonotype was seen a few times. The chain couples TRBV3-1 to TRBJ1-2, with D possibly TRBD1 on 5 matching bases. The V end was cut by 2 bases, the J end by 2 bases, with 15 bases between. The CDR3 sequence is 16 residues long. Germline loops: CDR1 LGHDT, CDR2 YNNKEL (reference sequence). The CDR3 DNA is TGTGCCAGCAGCCAACCGGGGGAGTCCATGAACTATGGCTACACCTTC. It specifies CASSQPGESMNYGYTF.

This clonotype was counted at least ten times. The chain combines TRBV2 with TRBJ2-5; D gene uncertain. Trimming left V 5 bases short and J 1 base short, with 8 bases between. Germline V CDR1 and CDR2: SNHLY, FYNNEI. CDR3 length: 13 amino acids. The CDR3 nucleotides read TGTGCCAGCAGTTACCAGCCCCAAGAGACCCAGTACTTC. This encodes CASSYQPQETQYF.

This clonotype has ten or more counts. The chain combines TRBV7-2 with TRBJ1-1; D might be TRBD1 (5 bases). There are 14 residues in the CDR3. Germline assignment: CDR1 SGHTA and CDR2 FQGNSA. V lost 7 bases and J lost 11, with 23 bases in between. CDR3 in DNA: TGTGCCAGCAATAAAGGTCAGGGACTCGGCTTGGCTTTCTTT. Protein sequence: CASNKGQGLGLAFF.

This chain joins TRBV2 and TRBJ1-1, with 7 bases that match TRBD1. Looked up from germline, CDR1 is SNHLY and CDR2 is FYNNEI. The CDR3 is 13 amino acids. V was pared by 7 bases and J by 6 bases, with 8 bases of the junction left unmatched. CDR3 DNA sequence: TGTGCCAGCACCCACACAGGGGCCCCTGAAGCTTTCTTT. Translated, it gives CASTHTGAPEAFF.

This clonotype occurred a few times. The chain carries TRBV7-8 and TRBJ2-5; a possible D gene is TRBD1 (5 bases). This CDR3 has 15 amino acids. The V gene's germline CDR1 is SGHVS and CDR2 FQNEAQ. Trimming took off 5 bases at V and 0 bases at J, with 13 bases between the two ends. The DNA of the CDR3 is TGTGCCAGCAGCATTCGACAGTCCTACCAAGAGACCCAGTACTTC. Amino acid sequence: CASSIRQSYQETQYF.

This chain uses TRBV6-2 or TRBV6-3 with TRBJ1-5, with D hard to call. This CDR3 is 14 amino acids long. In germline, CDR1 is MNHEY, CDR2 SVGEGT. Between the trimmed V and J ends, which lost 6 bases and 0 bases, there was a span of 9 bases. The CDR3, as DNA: TGTGCCAGCAGCGCCGCTTATAGCAATCAGCCCCAGCATTTT. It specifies CASSAAYSNQPQHF.

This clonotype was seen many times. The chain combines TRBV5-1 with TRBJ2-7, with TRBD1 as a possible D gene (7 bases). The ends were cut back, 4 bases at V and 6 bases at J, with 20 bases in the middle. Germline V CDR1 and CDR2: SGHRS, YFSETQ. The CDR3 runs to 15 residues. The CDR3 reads CASSLYPDRDSEQYF. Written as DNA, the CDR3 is TGCGCCAGCAGCCTCTATCCAGACAGGGACTCCGAGCAGTACTTC.

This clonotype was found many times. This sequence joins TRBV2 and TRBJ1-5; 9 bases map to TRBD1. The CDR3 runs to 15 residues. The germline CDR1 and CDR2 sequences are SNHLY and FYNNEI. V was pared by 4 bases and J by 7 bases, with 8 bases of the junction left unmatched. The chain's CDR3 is CASSVESTGGQPQHF. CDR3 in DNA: TGTGCCAGCAGTGTGGAGTCGACAGGGGGGCAGCCCCAGCATTTT. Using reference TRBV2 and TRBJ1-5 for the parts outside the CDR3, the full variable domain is EPEVTQTPSHQVTQMGQEVILRCVPISNHLYFYWYRQILGQKVEFLVSFYNNEISEKSEIFDDQFSVERPDGSNFTLKIRSTKLEDSAMYFCASSVESTGGQPQHFGDGTRLSIL.

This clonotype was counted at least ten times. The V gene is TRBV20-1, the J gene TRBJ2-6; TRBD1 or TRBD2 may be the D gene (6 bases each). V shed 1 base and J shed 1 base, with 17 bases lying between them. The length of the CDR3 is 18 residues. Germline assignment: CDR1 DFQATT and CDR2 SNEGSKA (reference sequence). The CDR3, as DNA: TGCAGTGCTAGAGGCGCGGACGGGGGCTTGTCTGGGGCCAACGTCCTGACTTTC. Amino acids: CSARGADGGLSGANVLTF.

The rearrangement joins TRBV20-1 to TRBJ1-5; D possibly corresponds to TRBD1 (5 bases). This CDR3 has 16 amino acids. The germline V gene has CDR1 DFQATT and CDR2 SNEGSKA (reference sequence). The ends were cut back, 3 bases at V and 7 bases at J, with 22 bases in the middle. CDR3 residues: CSASPTSRRGMQPQHF. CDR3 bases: TGCAGTGCTAGTCCTACAAGTAGGCGGGGCATGCAGCCCCAGCATTTT.

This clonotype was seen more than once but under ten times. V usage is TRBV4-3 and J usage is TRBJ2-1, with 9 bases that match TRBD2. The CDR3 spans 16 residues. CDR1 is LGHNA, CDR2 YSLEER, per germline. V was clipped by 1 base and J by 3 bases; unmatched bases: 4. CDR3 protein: CASSQAVAGDYNEQFF. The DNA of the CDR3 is TGCGCCAGCAGCCAAGCCGTAGCGGGGGACTACAATGAGCAGTTCTTC.

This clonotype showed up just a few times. The CDR3 DNA reads as TGTGCCAGCAGTTCTAGCCCCACCGGTACGCAGTATTTT. Protein: CASSSSPTGTQYF. The genes are TRBV6-5 and TRBJ2-3; a weak D match, TRBD2 (5 bases). This CDR3 has 13 amino acids. Trimming removed 4 bases at V and 8 bases at J, with 13 bases between. Germline V gives CDR1 MNHEY, CDR2 SVGAGI.

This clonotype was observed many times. CDR3 sequence: CASSVDRDGEKLFF. CDR3 nucleotides: TGTGCCAGCAGCGTCGACAGGGACGGTGAAAAACTGTTTTTT. This chain joins TRBV9 and TRBJ1-4, with 7 bases that match TRBD1. V dropped 2 bases and J dropped 7; count of bases not matched to a gene: 5. Germline CDR1 SGDLS, CDR2 YYNGEE. CDR3 length equals 14 residues.

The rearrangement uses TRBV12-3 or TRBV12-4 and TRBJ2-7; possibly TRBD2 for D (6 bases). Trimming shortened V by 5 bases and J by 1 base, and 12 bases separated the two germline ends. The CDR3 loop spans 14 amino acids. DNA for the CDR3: TGTGCCAGCAGTGCCGGGACTGATTCCTACGAGCAGTACTTC. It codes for CASSAGTDSYEQYF.

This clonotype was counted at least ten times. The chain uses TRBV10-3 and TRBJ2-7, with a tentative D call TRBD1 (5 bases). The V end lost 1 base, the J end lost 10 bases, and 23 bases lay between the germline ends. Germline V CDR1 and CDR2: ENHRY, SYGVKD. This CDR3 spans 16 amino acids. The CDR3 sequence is CAISEFQGIPLRFQYF. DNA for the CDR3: TGTGCCATCAGTGAGTTCCAGGGTATCCCACTACGATTTCAGTACTTC.

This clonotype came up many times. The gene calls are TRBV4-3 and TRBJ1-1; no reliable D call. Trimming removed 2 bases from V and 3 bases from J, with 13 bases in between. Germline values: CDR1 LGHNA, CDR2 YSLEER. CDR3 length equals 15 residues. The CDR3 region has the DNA TGCGCCAGCAGCCAACTGCAGACCATTTACACTGAAGCTTTCTTT. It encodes CASSQLQTIYTEAFF.

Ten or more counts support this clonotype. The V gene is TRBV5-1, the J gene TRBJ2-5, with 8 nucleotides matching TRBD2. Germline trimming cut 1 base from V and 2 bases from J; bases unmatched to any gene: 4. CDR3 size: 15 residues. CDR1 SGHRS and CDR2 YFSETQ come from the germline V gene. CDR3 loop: CASSLMSSGQETQYF. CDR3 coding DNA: TGCGCCAGCAGCTTGATGTCTAGCGGGCAAGAGACCCAGTACTTC.

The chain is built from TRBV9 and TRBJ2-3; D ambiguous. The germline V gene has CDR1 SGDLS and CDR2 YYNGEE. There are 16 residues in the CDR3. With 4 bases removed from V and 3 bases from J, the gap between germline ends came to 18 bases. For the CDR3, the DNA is TGTGCCAGCAGCTCGGATACACCGTGGGGTACAGATACGCAGTATTTT. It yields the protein CASSSDTPWGTDTQYF. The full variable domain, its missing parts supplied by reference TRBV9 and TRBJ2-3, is DSGVTQTPKHLITATGQRVTLRCSPRSGDLSVYWYQQSLDQGLQFLIQYYNGEERAKGNILERFSAQQFPDLHSELNLSSLELGDSALYFCASSSDTPWGTDTQYFGPGTRLTVL.